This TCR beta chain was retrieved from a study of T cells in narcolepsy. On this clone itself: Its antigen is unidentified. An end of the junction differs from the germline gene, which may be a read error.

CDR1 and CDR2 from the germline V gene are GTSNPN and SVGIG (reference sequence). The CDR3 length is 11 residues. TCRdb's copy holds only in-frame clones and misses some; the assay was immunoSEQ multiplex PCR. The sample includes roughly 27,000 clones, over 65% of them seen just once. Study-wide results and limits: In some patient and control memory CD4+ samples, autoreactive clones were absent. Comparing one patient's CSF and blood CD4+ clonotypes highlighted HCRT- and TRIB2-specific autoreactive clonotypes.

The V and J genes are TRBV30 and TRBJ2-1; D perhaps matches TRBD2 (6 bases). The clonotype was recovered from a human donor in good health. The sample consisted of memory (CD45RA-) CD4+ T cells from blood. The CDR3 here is CAWSSGARRLF. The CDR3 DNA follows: TGTGCCTGGAGCTCGGGAGCCCGGAGGCTCTTC.